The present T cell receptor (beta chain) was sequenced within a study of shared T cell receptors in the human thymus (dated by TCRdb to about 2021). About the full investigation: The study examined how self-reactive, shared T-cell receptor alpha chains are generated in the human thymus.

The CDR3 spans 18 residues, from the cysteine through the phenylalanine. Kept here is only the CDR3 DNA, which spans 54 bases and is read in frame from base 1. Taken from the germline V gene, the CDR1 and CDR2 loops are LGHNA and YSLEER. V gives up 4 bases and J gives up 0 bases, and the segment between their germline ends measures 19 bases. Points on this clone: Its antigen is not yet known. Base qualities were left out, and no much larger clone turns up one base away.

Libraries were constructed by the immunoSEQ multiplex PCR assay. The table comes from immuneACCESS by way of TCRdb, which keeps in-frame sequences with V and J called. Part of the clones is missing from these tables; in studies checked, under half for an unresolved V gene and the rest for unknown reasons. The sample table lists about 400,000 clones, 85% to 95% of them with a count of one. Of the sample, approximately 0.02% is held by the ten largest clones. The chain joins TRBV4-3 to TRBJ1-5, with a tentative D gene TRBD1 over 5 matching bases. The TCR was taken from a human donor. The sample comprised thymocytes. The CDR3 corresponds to CASSPQSKGGDSNQPQHF. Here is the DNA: TGCGCCAGCAGCCCCCAGTCGAAGGGAGGGGATAGCAATCAGCCCCAGCATTTT.